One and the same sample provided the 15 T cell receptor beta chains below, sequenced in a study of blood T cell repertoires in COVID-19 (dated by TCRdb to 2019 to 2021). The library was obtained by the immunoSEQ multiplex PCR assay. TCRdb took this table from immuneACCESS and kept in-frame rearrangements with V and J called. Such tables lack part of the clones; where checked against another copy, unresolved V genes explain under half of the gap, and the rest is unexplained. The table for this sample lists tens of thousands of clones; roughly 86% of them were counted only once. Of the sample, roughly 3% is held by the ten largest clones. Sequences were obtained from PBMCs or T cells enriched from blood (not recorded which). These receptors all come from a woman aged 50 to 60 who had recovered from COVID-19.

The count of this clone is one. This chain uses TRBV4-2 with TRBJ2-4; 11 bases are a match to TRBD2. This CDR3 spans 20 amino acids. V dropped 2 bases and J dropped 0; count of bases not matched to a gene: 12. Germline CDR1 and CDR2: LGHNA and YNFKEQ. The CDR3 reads CASSQITGTSGDLAKNIQYF. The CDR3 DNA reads TGTGCCAGCAGCCAAATAACCGGGACTAGCGGAGACTTAGCCAAAAACATTCAGTACTTC.

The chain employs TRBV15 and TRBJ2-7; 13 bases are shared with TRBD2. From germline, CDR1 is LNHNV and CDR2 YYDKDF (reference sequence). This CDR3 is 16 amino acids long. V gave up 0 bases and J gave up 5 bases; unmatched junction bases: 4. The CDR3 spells CATSREGLAGPNEQYF. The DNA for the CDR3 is TGTGCCACCAGCAGAGAGGGACTAGCGGGACCTAACGAGCAGTACTTC.

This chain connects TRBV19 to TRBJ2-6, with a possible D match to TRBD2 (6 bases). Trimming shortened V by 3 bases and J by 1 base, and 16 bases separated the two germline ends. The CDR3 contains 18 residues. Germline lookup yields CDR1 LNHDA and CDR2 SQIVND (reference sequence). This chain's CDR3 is CASSIYGGTISGANVLTF. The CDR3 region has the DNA TGTGCCAGTAGTATTTATGGAGGGACCATTTCTGGGGCCAACGTCCTGACTTTC.

DNA of the CDR3: TGTGCCACCGGACCCCAAGGGGCCCAGTACTTC. Translation: CATGPQGAQYF. The rearrangement links TRBV24-1 to TRBJ2-5, with D possibly TRBD1 on 5 matching bases. Trimming pared 9 bases from V and 9 bases from J, leaving 13 bases between. Germline loops: CDR1 KGHDR, CDR2 SFDVKD. This CDR3 is 11 amino acids long.

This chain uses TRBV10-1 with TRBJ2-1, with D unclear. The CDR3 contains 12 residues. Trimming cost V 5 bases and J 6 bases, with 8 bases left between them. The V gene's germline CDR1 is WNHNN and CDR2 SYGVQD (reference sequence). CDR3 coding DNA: TGCGCCAGCAGTCCTAGTTTCAATGAGCAGTTCTTC. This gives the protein CASSPSFNEQFF.

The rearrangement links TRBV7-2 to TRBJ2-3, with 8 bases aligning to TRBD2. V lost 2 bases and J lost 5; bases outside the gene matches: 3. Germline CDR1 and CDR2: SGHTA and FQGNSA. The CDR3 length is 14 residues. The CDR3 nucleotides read TGTGCCAGCAGCTTAACGGGAGGGAGAGATACGCAGTATTTT. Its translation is CASSLTGGRDTQYF.

The CDR3 DNA follows: TGTGCCAGCAGCCAAGGTGCGGGAGATAAGGGCGAGCAGTACTTC. Encoded protein: CASSQGAGDKGEQYF. V usage is TRBV3-1 (or the pseudogene TRBV3-2) and J usage is TRBJ2-7; 7 positions agree with TRBD2. Per germline, CDR1 LGHDT and CDR2 YNNKEL (reference sequence). Trimming removed 1 base from V and 6 bases from J; junction bases left unmatched: 9. CDR3 length: 15 amino acids.

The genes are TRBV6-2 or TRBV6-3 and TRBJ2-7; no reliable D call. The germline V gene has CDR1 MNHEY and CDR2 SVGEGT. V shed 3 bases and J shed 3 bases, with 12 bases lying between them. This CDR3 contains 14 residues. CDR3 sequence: CASSYPNSVYEQYF. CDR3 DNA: TGTGCCAGCAGTTATCCGAACTCTGTCTACGAGCAGTACTTC.

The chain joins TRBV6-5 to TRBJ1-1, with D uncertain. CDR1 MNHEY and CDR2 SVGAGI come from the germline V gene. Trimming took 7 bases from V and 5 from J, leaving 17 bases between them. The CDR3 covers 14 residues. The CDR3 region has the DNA TGTGCCAGCAAACGCTCCAACGGAGGTACTGAAGCTTTCTTT. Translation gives CASKRSNGGTEAFF.

The CDR3 loop reads CASSQDRGRYGELFF. For the CDR3, the DNA is TGCGCCAGCAGCCAAGACAGGGGGCGATACGGGGAGCTGTTTTTT. This chain uses TRBV5-1 with TRBJ2-2; 10 bases agree with TRBD1. The length of the CDR3 is 15 residues. From germline, CDR1 is SGHRS and CDR2 YFSETQ. J was trimmed by 7 bases and V by 4 bases; bases with no gene match: 7.

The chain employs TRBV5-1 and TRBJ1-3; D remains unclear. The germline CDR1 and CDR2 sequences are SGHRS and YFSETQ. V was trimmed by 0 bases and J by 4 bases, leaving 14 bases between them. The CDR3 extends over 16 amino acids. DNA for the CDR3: TGCGCCAGCAGCTTGGATGGCACGTGGGAGGGAAACACCATATATTTT. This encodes CASSLDGTWEGNTIYF.

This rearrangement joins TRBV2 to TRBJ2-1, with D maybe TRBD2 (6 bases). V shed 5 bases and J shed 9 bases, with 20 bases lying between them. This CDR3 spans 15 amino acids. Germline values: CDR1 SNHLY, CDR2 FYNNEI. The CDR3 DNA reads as TGTGCCAGCAGTTCGGGCAGCTCCTTCGGGGGTGAGCAGTTCTTC. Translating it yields CASSSGSSFGGEQFF.

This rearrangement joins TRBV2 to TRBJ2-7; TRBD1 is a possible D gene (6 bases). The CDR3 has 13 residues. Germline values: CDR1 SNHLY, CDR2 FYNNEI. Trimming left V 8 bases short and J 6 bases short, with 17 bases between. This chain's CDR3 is CASVGTGFSEQYF. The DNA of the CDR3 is TGTGCCAGCGTCGGAACAGGGTTTAGCGAGCAGTACTTC.

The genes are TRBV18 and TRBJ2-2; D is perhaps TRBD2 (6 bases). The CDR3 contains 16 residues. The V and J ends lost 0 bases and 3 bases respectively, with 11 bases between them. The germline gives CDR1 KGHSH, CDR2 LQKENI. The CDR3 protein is CASSPPTGVDTGELFF. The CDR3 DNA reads TGTGCCAGCTCACCACCGACGGGAGTAGACACCGGGGAGCTGTTTTTT. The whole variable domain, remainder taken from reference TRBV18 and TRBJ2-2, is NAGVMQNPRHLVRRRGQEARLRCSPMKGHSHVYWYRQLPEEGLKFMVYLQKENIIDESGMPKERFSAEFPKEGPSILRIQQVVRGDSAAYFCASSPPTGVDTGELFFGEGSRLTVL.

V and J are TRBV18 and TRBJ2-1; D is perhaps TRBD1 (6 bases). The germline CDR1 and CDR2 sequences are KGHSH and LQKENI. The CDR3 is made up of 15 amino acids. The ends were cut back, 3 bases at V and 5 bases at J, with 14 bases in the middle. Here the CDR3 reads CASSPLQGLNNEQFF. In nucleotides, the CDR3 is TGTGCCAGCTCACCCCTACAGGGATTGAACAATGAGCAGTTCTTC.